This passage covers 2 T cell receptor beta chains from one sample sequenced in a study of blood T cell repertoires in COVID-19. Measured with immunoSEQ multiplex PCR; TCRdb has only the in-frame clones, and not every one. The profile covers fewer than 600,000 clones, with roughly 89% appearing a single time and over 0.7% taken by the ten largest. Input material: peripheral blood. These receptors all come from a man between 18 and 29 years old with COVID-19, enrolled during active disease.

This chain uses TRBV27 with TRBJ1-2, with 8 bases that match TRBD1. The CDR3 totals 13 residues. Per the germline V gene, CDR1 is MNHEY and CDR2 is SMNVEV (reference sequence). The V segment lost 5 bases and the J segment 4 bases; nucleotides outside the gene matches: 3. The CDR3 protein is CASSPRGRYGYTF. In DNA, the CDR3 is TGTGCCAGCAGTCCCAGGGGGCGCTATGGCTACACCTTC.

The count of this clone is one. The chain employs TRBV6-6 and TRBJ1-5, with 7 positions matching TRBD1. With V trimmed by 0 bases and J by 5 bases, 7 bases remained unmatched. Looked up from germline, CDR1 is MNHNY and CDR2 is SVGAGI (reference sequence). The CDR3 extends over 16 amino acids. In DNA, the CDR3 is TGTGCCAGCAGTTACTCCAGGGGACAGTCCTATCAGCCCCAGCATTTT. Residues: CASSYSRGQSYQPQHF.